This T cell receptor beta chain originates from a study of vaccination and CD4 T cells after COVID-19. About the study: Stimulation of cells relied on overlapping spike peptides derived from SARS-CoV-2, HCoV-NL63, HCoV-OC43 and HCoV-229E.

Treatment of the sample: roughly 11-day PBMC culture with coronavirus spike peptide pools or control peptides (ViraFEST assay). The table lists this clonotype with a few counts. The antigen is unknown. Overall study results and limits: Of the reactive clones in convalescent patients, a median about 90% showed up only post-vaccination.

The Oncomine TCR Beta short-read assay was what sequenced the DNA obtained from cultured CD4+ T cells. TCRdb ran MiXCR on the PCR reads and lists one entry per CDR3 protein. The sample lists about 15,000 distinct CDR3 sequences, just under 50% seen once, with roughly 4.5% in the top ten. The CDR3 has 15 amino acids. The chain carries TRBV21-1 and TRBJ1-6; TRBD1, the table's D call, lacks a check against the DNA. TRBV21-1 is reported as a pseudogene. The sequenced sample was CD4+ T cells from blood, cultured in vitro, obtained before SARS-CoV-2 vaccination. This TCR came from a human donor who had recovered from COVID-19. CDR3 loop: CASKPPRRDRPPLHF. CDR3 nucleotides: TGTGCCAGCAAACCCCCACGGAGGGACAGGCCACCCCTCCACTTT.